This entry is about one TCR beta chain. The antigen is undetermined. An equimolar mix of two oligonucleotides served as the beta constant-region primer for TRBC1 and TRBC2. Four rounds of PCR amplified the ligated cDNA using nested alpha and beta constant-region primers plus SP2. TCRdb recomputed calls from the UMI-ligation and nested PCR reads with MiXCR, one row per CDR3 protein. Of approximately 150,000 distinct CDR3 sequences listed, about 20% are singletons. These data originate in a study of naive and memory T cell subsets. Study conclusions and caveats: A few larger clonotypes appeared in naive repertoires, especially CD8, possibly memory cells re-expressing CD45RA.

The trim removed 1 base at V and 3 bases at J, leaving 9 bases unmatched. The CDR3 is 16 residues long. Per germline, CDR1 MDHEN and CDR2 SYDVKM. V usage is TRBV28 and J usage is TRBJ2-7, with 7 nucleotides matching TRBD2. The sequencing sample was made of naive CD8+ T cells from blood. The clonotype was recovered from a human donor in good health. The CDR3 sequence is CASSLSPGAGIYEQYF. The CDR3 coding sequence is TGTGCCAGCAGTTTATCCCCTGGAGCGGGGATCTACGAGCAGTACTTC.